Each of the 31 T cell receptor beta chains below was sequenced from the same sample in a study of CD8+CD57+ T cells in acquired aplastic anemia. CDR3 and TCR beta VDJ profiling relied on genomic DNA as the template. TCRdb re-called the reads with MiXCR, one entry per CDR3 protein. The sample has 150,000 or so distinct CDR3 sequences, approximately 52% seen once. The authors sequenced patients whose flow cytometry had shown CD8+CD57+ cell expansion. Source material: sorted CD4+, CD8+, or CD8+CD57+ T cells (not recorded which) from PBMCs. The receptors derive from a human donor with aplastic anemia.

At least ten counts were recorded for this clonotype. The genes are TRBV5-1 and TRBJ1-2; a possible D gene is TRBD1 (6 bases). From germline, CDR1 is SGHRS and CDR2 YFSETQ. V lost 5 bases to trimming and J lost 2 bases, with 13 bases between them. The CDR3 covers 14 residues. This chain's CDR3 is CASRPDSQNYGYTF. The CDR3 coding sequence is TGCGCCAGCAGACCGGACAGTCAAAACTATGGCTACACCTTC. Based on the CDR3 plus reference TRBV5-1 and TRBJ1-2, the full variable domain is KAGVTQTPRYLIKTRGQQVTLSCSPISGHRSVSWYQQTPGQGLQFLFEYFSETQRNKGNFPGRFSGRQFSNSRSEMNVSTLELGDSALYLCASRPDSQNYGYTFGSGTRLTVV.

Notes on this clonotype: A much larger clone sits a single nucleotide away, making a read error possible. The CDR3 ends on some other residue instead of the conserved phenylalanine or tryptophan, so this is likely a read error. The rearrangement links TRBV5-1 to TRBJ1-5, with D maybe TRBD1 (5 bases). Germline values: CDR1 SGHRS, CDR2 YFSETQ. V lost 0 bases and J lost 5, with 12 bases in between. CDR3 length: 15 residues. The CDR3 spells CASSLAGGFDQPQHS. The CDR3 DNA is TGCGCCAGCAGCTTGGCGGGGGGTTTCGATCAGCCCCAGCATTCT.

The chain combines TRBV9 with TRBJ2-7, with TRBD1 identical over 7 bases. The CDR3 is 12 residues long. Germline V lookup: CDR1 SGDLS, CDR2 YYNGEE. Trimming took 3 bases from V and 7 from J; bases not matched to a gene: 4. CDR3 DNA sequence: TGTGCCAGCAGCGCCACAGGGGTTGAGCAGTACTTC. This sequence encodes CASSATGVEQYF.

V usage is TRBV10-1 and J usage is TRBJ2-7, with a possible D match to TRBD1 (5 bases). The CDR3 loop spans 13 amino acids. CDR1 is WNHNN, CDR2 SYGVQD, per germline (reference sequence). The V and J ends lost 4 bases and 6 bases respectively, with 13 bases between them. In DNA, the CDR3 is TGCGCCAGCAGTGGAGACAGTTCGCCCGAGCAGTACTTC. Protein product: CASSGDSSPEQYF.

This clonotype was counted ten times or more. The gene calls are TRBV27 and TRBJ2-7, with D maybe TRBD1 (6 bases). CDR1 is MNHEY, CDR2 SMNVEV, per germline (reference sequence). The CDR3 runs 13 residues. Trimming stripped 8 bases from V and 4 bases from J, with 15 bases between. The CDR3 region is CASSDRWLYEQYF. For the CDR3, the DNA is TGTGCCAGCTCCGACAGGTGGCTGTACGAGCAGTACTTC.

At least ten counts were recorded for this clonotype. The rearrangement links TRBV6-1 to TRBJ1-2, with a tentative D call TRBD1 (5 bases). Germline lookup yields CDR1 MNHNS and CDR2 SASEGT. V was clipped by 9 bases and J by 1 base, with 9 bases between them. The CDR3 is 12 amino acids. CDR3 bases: TGTGCCAGGGGGGGATTTAACTATGGCTACACCTTC. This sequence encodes CARGGFNYGYTF.

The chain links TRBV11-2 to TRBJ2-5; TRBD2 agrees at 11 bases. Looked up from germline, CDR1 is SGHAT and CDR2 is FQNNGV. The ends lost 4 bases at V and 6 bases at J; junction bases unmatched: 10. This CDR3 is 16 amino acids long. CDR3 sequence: CASSSPGTSGQQTQYF. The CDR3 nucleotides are TGTGCCAGCAGCTCACCCGGGACTAGCGGACAACAGACCCAGTACTTC.

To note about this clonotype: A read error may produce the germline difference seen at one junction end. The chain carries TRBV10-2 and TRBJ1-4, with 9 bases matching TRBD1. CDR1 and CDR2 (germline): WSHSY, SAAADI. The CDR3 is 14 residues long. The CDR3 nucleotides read TGCGCCAGCAGTGACGGACAGGGGTGGGAAAAACTGTCTTTT. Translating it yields CASSDGQGWEKLSF.

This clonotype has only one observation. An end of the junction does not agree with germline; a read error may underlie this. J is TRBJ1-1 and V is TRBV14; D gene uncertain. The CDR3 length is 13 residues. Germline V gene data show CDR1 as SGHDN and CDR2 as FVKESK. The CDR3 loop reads CASSQERSTEAFF. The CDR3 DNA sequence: TGTGCCAGCAGCCAAGAACGGTCCACTGAAGCTTTCTTC.

The CDR3 DNA is TGTGCCAGCAGGGACGGAAACTATGGCTACACCTTC. As protein: CASRDGNYGYTF. The chain carries TRBV2 and TRBJ1-2; D remains ambiguous. V dropped 6 bases and J dropped 2 bases, with 7 bases sitting between them. The CDR3 length is 12 residues. From germline, CDR1 is SNHLY and CDR2 FYNNEI. Using reference TRBV2 and TRBJ1-2 for the parts outside the CDR3, the full variable domain is EPEVTQTPSHQVTQMGQEVILRCVPISNHLYFYWYRQILGQKVEFLVSFYNNEISEKSEIFDDQFSVERPDGSNFTLKIRSTKLEDSAMYFCASRDGNYGYTFGSGTRLTVV.

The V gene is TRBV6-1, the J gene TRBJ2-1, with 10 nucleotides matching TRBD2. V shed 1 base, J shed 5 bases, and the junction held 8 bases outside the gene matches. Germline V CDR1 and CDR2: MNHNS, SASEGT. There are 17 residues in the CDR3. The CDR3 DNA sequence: TGTGCCAGCAGTGAAGACCCGACTAGCGGGTTCAACAATGAGCAGTTCTTC. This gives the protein CASSEDPTSGFNNEQFF.

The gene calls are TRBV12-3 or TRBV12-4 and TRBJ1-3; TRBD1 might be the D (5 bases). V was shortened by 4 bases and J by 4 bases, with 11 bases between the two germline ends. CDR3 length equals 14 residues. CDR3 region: CASSSGVNGNTIYF. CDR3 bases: TGTGCCAGCAGTTCGGGGGTCAACGGAAACACCATATATTTT.

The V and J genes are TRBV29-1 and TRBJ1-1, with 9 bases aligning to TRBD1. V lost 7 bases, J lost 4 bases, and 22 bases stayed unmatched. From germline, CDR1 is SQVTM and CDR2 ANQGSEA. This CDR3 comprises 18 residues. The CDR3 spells CSGLYLPKTGGRGTEAFF. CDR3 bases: TGCAGCGGCCTCTATCTGCCTAAAACAGGGGGCAGGGGCACTGAAGCTTTCTTT.

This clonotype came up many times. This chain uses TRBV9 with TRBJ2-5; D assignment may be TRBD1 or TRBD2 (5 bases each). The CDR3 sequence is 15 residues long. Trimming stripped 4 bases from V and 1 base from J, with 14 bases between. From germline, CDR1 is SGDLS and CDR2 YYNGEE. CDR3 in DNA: TGTGCCAGCAGCAACCACGGGGCACCCCAAGAGACCCAGTACTTC. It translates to CASSNHGAPQETQYF.

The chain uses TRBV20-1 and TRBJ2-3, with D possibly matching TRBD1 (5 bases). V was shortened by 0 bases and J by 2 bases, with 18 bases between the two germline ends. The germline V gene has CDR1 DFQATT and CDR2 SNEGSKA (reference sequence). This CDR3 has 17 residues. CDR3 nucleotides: TGCAGTGCTAGAGAGGAAGGGGCAGGGATGGACACAGATACGCAGTATTTT. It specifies CSAREEGAGMDTDTQYF.

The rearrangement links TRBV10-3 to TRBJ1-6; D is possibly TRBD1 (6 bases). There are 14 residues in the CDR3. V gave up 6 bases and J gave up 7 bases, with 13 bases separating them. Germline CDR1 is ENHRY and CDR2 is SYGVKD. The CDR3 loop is CAIRARTENSPLHF. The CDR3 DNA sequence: TGTGCCATCAGGGCGAGGACAGAGAATTCACCCCTCCACTTT.

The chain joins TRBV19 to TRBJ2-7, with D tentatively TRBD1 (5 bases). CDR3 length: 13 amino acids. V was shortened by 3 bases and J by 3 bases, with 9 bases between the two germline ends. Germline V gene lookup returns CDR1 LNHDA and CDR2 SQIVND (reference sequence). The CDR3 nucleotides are TGTGCCAGTAGTATTCGTCAGGGCTACGAGCAGTACTTC. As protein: CASSIRQGYEQYF. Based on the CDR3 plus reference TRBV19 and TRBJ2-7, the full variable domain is DGGITQSPKYLFRKEGQNVTLSCEQNLNHDAMYWYRQDPGQGLRLIYYSQIVNDFQKGDIAEGYSVSREKKESFPLTVTSAQKNPTAFYLCASSIRQGYEQYFGPGTRLTVT.

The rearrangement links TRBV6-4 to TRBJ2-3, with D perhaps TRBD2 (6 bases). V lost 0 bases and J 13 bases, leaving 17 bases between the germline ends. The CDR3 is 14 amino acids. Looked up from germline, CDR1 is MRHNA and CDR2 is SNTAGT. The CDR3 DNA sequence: TGTGCCAGCAGTGACTCGATGGGACTTCCTATCAAGTATTTT. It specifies CASSDSMGLPIKYF.

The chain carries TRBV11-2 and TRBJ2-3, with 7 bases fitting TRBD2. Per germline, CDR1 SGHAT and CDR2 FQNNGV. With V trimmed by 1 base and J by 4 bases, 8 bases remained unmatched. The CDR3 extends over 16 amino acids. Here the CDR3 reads CASSLVSGIGSDTQYF. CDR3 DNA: TGTGCCAGCAGCTTAGTAAGCGGGATAGGCTCAGATACGCAGTATTTT.

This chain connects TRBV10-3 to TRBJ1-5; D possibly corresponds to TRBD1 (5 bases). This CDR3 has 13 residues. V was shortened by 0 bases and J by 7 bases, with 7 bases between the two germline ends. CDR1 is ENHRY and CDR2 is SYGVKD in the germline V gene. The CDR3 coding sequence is TGTGCCATCAGTGAGTCCTGGGACCAGCCCCAGCATTTT. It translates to CAISESWDQPQHF.

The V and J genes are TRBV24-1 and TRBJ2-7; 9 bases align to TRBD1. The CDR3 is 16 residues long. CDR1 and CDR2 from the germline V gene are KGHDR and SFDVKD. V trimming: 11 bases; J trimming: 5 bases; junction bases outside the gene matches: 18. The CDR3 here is CASSFAGPGTGNEQYF. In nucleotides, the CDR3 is TGTGCCAGCAGCTTCGCGGGGCCCGGGACAGGGAACGAGCAGTACTTC.

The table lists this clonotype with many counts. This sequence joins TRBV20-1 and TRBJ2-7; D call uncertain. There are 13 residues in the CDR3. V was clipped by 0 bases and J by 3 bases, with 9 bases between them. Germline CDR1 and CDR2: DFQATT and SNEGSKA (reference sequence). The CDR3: CSARDTGVYEQYF. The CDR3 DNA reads TGCAGTGCTAGAGATACCGGAGTCTACGAGCAGTACTTC.

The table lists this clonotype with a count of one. CDR3 coding DNA: TGTGCCATCAGTCCGCGGGACAGGGCCAGCATTCAGTACTTC. Amino acid sequence: CAISPRDRASIQYF. The chain uses TRBV10-3 and TRBJ2-4; 9 bases fit TRBD1. Per germline, CDR1 ENHRY and CDR2 SYGVKD. V lost 5 bases, J lost 9 bases, and 8 bases stayed unmatched. The CDR3 runs to 14 residues.

The CDR3 nucleotides read TGCACTAGCGGGGGGGCGGGTGAGCAGTTCTTC. This encodes CTSGGAGEQFF. This chain connects TRBV5-1 to TRBJ2-1, with 13 bases fitting TRBD2. Germline loops: CDR1 SGHRS, CDR2 YFSETQ. This CDR3 contains 11 residues.

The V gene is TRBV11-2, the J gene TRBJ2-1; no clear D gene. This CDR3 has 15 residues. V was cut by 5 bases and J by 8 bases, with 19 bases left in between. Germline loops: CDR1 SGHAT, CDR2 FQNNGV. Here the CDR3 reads CASSPQPALYDEQFF. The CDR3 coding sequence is TGTGCCAGCAGCCCCCAGCCCGCCCTTTACGATGAGCAGTTCTTC. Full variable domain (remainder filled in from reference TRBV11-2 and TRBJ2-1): EAGVAQSPRYKIIEKRQSVAFWCNPISGHATLYWYQQILGQGPKLLIQFQNNGVVDDSQLPKDRFSAERLKGVDSTLKIQPAKLEDSAVYLCASSPQPALYDEQFFGPGTRLTVL.

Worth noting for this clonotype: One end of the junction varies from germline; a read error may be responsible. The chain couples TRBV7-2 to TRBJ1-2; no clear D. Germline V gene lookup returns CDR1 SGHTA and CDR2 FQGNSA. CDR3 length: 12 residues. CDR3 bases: TGTGCCAGCAGCTTGATTAACTATAGCTACACCTTC. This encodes CASSLINYSYTF.

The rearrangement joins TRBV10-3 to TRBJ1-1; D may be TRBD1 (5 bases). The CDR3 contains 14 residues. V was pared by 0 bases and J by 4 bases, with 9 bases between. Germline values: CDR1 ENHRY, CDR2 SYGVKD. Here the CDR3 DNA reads TGTGCCATCAGTGAGTCCGGGGGGTTCACTGAAGCTTTCTTT. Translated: CAISESGGFTEAFF.

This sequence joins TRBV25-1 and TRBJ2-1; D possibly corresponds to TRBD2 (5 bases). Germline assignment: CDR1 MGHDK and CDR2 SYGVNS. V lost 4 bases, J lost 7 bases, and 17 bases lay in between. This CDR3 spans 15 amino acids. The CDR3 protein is CASSVFGLAGNEQFF. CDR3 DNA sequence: TGTGCCAGCAGTGTATTTGGTCTAGCTGGGAATGAGCAGTTCTTC.

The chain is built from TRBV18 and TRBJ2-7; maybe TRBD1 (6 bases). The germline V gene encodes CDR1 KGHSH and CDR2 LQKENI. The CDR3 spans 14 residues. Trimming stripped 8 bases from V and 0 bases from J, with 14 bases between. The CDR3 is CASNTGLLSYEQYF. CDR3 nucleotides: TGTGCCAGCAATACAGGGCTACTCTCCTACGAGCAGTACTTC.

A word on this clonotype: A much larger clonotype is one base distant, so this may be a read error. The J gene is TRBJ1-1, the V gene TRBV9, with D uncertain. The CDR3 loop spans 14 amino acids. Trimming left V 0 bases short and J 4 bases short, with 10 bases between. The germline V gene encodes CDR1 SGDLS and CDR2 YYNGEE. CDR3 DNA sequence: TGTGCCAGCAGCGTAGCCCCGGAGGGCACTGAAGCTTTCTTT. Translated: CASSVAPEGTEAFF. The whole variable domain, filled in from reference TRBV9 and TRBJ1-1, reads DSGVTQTPKHLITATGQRVTLRCSPRSGDLSVYWYQQSLDQGLQFLIQYYNGEERAKGNILERFSAQQFPDLHSELNLSSLELGDSALYFCASSVAPEGTEAFFGQGTRLTVV.

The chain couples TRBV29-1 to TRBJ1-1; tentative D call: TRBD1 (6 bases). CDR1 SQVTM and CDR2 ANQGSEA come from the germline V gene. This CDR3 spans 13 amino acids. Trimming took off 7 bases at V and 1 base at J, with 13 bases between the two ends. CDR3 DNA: TGCAGCGCTTTGGACAGTCCGAACACTGAAGCTTTCTTT. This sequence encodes CSALDSPNTEAFF.